This T cell receptor (beta chain) was documented in a study of PD-1 blockade in mismatch repair-deficient tumors. Some clones are missing from TCRdb's copy, which holds only in-frame ones; the method was immunoSEQ multiplex PCR. Of roughly 110,000 clones listed, about three quarters were seen once; the top ten hold 4% to 5%. Germline V gives CDR1 LNHDA, CDR2 SQIVND (reference sequence). CDR3 length: 13 amino acids. PCR or immunohistochemistry showed mismatch repair deficiency in every enrolled patient. TCR sequencing covered a few patients who responded to pembrolizumab. The sequencing here drew on peripheral blood, taken approximately 64 weeks after starting pembrolizumab. The chain joins TRBV19 to TRBJ2-5, with 7 bases matching TRBD2. The J call is uncertain, as TRBJ2-7 better fits the DNA end. This clonotype was obtained from an adult with mismatch repair-deficient cancer. CDR3 protein: CASSPGLVYEQYF. DNA of the CDR3: TGTGCCAGTAGTCCCGGACTAGTCTACGAGCAGTACTTC.